The clone carrying this TCR beta chain was counted ten times or more. What it recognizes is unknown. The germline V and J ends were trimmed by 3 bases and 0 bases, with 9 bases remaining between them. The CDR3 extends over 15 amino acids. Germline V CDR1 and CDR2: DFQATT, SNEGSKA (reference sequence). Any patient presenting with uncontrolled infection, other autoimmune disease, pregnancy or lactation was left out. The data were taken from a study of T cells in Graves' hyperthyroidism and ophthalmopathy. Study results and limitations: Separating ophthalmopathy from stable hyperthyroidism was achieved by a 13 V-J model. Most thyroid clonotypes that were expanded above 0.001 also turned up in blood.

The TCR beta CDR3 regions underwent amplification using RNA transcripts as the source. Carried out on the TCR CDR3, a first-round RT-PCR used the HTBI primer set. Via MiXCR, TCRdb re-called the multiplex PCR reads, giving one row per CDR3 protein. Of 550,000 to 800,000 distinct CDR3 sequences listed, roughly a sixth are singletons. The clonotype comes from a man aged 50 to 59 with Graves' hyperthyroidism. The specimen sequenced was blood. This rearrangement joins TRBV20-1 to TRBJ2-6; D gene unclear. The CDR3 spells CSASLTVSGANVLTF. CDR3 DNA sequence: TGCAGTGCTAGTCTAACAGTCTCTGGGGCCAACGTCCTGACTTTC.